The T cell receptor (beta chain) described here comes from a study of cytomegalovirus exposure and HLA in healthy donors. Study conclusions and caveats: Some TCR beta chains (roughly 150 of them) were listed as cytomegalovirus-associated. There were reportedly fewer N-insertions in an Asian-associated ancestry cluster than the roughly 680-donor mean, in a later analysis. Most TCR sequences were uncommon, yet certain public TCRs appeared in many donors. Later analysis demonstrated an association between a missense DCLRE1C variant and TCR beta V- and J-gene trimming.

This clone was counted a single time. The antigen is undetermined. The sample holds other DNA sequences that translate to the same CDR3. The CDR3 extends over 14 amino acids. In germline, CDR1 is SGHRS, CDR2 YFSETQ. V lost 4 bases, J lost 0 bases, and 3 bases stayed unmatched. Amplification used 60 Vbeta primers and 13 Jbeta primers. Profiling relied on immunoSEQ multiplex PCR, and the TCRdb table lists in-frame clones only, not all of them. The sample includes some 130,000 clones, 75% to 85% seen only once; the top ten take around 3.3%. The sequence was collected from a male donor in good health and CMV-seronegative. The sequenced sample was PBMCs. V usage is TRBV5-1 and J usage is TRBJ1-1, with 7 bases identical to TRBD1. The CDR3 region is CASSPGTVNTEAFF. The CDR3 bases are TGCGCCAGCAGCCCAGGGACAGTGAACACTGAAGCTTTCTTT.